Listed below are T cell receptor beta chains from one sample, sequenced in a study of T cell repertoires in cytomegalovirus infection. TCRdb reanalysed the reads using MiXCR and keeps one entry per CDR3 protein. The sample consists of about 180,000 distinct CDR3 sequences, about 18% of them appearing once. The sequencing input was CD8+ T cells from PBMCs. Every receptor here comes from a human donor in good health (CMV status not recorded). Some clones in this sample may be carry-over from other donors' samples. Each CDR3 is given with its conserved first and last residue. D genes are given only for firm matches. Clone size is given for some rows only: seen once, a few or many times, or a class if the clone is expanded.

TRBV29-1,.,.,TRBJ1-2,CSVEGGWHGYTF,TGCAGCGTTGAAGGAGGGTGGCATGGCTACACCTTC
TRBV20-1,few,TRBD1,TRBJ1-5,CSARVGQGAYSQPQHF,TGCAGTGCTAGAGTCGGACAGGGGGCGTATAGTCAGCCCCAGCATTTT
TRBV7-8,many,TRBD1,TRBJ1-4,CASSSGTVPTRWNEKLFF,TGTGCCAGCAGCTCCGGGACAGTTCCCACCCGGTGGAATGAAAAACTGTTTTTT
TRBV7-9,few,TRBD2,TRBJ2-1,CASSGTSGVNEQFF,TGTGCCAGCAGCGGGACTAGCGGGGTCAATGAGCAGTTCTTC
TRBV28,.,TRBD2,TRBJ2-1,CASSDRGTSGPYNEQFF,TGTGCCAGCAGTGATCGAGGGACTAGCGGGCCCTACAATGAGCAGTTCTTC
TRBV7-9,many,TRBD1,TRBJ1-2,CASSPTGGRFYDGYTF,TGTGCCAGCAGTCCAACAGGGGGACGTTTTTATGATGGCTACACCTTC
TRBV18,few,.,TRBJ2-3,CASSNIGSPYSTQPSTDTQYF,TGTGCCAGCTCGAACATCGGGTCGCCCTACTCCACCCAGCCTAGCACAGATACGCAGTATTTT
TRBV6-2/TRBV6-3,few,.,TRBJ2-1,CASSYNWGNEQFF,TGTGCCAGCAGTTACAATTGGGGCAATGAGCAGTTCTTC
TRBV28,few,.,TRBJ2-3,CASSFVTGSTDTQYF,TGTGCCAGCAGTTTTGTGACAGGATCGACAGATACGCAGTATTTT
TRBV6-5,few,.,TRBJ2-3,CASSSPGGQNADTQYF,TGTGCCAGCAGTTCCCCGGGGGGACAGAACGCAGATACGCAGTATTTT
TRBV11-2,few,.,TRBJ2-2,CASSLSVPNTGELFF,TGTGCCAGCAGCTTATCTGTTCCGAACACCGGGGAGCTGTTTTTT
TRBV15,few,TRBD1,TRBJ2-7,CATSRDEGMGQDDSYEQYF,TGTGCCACCAGCAGAGATGAGGGAATGGGACAGGACGATTCCTACGAGCAGTACTTC
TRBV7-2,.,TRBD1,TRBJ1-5,CASSSGSGGANNQPQHF,TGTGCCAGCAGCTCAGGGTCAGGGGGCGCGAACAATCAGCCCCAGCATTTT
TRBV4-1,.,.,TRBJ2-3,CASSQDFYGRATDTQYF,TGCGCCAGCAGCCAAGATTTTTATGGCAGGGCCACAGATACGCAGTATTTT
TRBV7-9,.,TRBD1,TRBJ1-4,CASSFGTGVNEKLFF,TGTGCCAGCAGCTTTGGGACAGGGGTAAATGAAAAACTGTTTTTT
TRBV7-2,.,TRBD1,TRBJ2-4,CASSSTGDRNIQYF,TGTGCCAGCAGCTCGACAGGGGATCGCAACATTCAGTACTTC
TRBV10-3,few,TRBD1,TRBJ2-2,CAISELAGGDTGELFF,TGTGCCATCAGTGAGTTAGCAGGGGGCGACACCGGGGAGCTGTTTTTT
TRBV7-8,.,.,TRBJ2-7,CASSLDKNRVIIEQYF,TGTGCCAGCAGCTTAGATAAGAACAGGGTGATCATCGAGCAGTACTTC
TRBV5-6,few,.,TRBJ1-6,CASSLALYGSPLHF,TGTGCCAGCAGCTTGGCCCTGTACGGTTCACCCCTCCACTTT
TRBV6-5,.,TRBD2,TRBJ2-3,CASSLSRGGRTDTQYF,TGTGCCAGCAGCCTATCACGGGGGGGGAGGACAGATACGCAGTATTTT
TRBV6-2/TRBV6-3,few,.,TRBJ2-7,CASSTRDVSYEQYF,TGTGCCAGCAGTACACGGGACGTCTCCTACGAGCAGTACTTC
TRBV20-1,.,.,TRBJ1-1,CSARALGRDTEAFF,TGCAGTGCTAGAGCTCTCGGGCGGGACACTGAAGCTTTCTTT
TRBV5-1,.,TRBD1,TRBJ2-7,CASSTGDEQYF,TGCGCCAGCAGCACAGGGGACGAGCAGTACTTC
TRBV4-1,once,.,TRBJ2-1,CASSPTVKFYNEQFF,TGCGCCAGCAGCCCAACCGTGAAGTTCTACAATGAGCAGTTCTTC
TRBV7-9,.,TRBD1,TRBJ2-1,CASSSARDRGRGEQFF,TGTGCCAGCAGCTCCGCTAGGGACAGGGGAAGGGGTGAGCAGTTCTTC
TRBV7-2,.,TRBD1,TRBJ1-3,CASSFLGQALSGNTIYF,TGTGCCAGCAGCTTCTTGGGACAGGCCCTCTCTGGAAACACCATATATTTT
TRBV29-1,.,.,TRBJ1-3,CSVGLGSSGNTIYF,TGCAGCGTTGGGTTGGGCAGCTCTGGAAACACCATATATTTT
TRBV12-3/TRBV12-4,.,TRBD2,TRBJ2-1,CASSLLGGVYNEQFF,TGTGCCAGCAGTTTGCTCGGGGGGGTGTACAATGAGCAGTTCTTC
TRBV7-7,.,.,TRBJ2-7,CASSPDPSYEQYF,TGTGCTAGCAGCCCCGACCCATCCTACGAGCAGTACTTC
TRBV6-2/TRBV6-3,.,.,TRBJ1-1,CASSLGARTEAFF,TGTGCCAGCAGTTTGGGGGCGAGGACTGAAGCTTTCTTT
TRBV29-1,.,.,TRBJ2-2,CSVEPRLGTGELFF,TGCAGCGTTGAACCCCGGCTAGGCACCGGGGAGCTGTTTTTT
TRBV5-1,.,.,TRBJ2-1,CASSLLDGNEQFF,TGCGCCAGCAGCCTGTTAGACGGCAATGAGCAGTTCTTC
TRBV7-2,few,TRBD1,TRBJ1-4,CASSWDREKLFF,TGTGCCAGCAGTTGGGACAGGGAGAAACTGTTTTTT
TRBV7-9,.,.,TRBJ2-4,CASSPDRKKNIQYF,TGTGCCAGCAGCCCGGACAGAAAGAAAAACATTCAGTACTTC
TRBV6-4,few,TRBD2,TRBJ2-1,CASSDSSGGPNEQFF,TGTGCCAGCAGTGACTCAAGCGGGGGGCCAAATGAGCAGTTCTTC
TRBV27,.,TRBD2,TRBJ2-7,CASSLGLAGGNEQYF,TGTGCCAGCAGTTTAGGACTAGCGGGGGGTAACGAGCAGTACTTC
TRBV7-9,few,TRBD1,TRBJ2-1,CASSPQGAGNDEQFF,TGTGCCAGCAGCCCCCAGGGGGCTGGGAATGATGAGCAGTTCTTC
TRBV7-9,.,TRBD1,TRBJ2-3,CASSLTGQGTDTQYF,TGTGCCAGCAGCCTTACGGGACAGGGCACAGATACGCAGTATTTT
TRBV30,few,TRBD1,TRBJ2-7,CAWKAGGYEQYF,TGTGCCTGGAAGGCAGGGGGCTACGAGCAGTACTTC
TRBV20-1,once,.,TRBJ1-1,CSARLRVNTEAFF,TGCAGTGCTAGGCTGAGGGTGAACACTGAAGCTTTCTTT
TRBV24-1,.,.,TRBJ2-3,CATSARGADTQYF,TGTGCCACCAGTGCCCGAGGCGCAGATACGCAGTATTTT
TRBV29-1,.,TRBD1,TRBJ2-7,CSVEGGTGQTYNEQYF,TGCAGCGTTGAAGGGGGAACGGGACAGACGTACAATGAGCAGTACTTC
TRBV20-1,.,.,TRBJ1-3,CSARDRAPQEGSGNTIYF,TGCAGTGCTAGAGACCGGGCTCCACAAGAAGGCTCTGGAAACACCATATATTTT
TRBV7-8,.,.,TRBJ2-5,CASRYRQETQYF,TGTGCCAGCAGATATCGGCAAGAGACCCAGTACTTC
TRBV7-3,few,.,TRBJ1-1,CASSLIKGRMNTEAFF,TGTGCCAGCAGCTTAATCAAGGGCAGGATGAACACTGAAGCTTTCTTT